This T cell receptor (beta chain) originates from a study of T cell responses to AZD1222 COVID-19 vaccine. The study's findings and limits: Reports indicate that nearly half of spike-specific TCRs are directed at unmutated variant regions. When two AZD1222 doses had been given, Spike-specific TCR breadth and depth rose. Recipients of AZD1222 seropositive at baseline numbered only 6 or 7. Mapped onto spike, vaccine-associated CD4 TCRs spanned it and were dominant at 160-218 and 743-854.

Germline loops: CDR1 SGHTA, CDR2 FQGNSA. The CDR3 is 13 residues long. V was clipped by 1 base and J by 3 bases, with 3 bases between them. TCRdb keeps only in-frame clones here, not all; method: immunoSEQ multiplex PCR. The sample has 120,000 to 150,000 clones, roughly 89% seen once; the top ten hold less than 5.5%. In regard to this clone: Its antigen is undetermined.

The specimen was peripheral blood, collected on day 0 of AZD1222 vaccination. The V and J genes are TRBV7-2 and TRBJ2-2; D is unresolved. The source of this sequence is an adult in good health. The CDR3 loop reads CASSLEHTGELFF. The CDR3 coding sequence is TGTGCCAGCAGCTTAGAGCACACCGGGGAGCTGTTTTTT. Filled out from reference TRBV7-2 and TRBJ2-2, the complete variable domain reads GAGVSQSPSNKVTEKGKDVELRCDPISGHTALYWYRQSLGQGLEFLIYFQGNSAPDKSGLPSDRFSAERTGGSVSTLTIQRTQQEDSAVYLCASSLEHTGELFFGEGSRLTVL.